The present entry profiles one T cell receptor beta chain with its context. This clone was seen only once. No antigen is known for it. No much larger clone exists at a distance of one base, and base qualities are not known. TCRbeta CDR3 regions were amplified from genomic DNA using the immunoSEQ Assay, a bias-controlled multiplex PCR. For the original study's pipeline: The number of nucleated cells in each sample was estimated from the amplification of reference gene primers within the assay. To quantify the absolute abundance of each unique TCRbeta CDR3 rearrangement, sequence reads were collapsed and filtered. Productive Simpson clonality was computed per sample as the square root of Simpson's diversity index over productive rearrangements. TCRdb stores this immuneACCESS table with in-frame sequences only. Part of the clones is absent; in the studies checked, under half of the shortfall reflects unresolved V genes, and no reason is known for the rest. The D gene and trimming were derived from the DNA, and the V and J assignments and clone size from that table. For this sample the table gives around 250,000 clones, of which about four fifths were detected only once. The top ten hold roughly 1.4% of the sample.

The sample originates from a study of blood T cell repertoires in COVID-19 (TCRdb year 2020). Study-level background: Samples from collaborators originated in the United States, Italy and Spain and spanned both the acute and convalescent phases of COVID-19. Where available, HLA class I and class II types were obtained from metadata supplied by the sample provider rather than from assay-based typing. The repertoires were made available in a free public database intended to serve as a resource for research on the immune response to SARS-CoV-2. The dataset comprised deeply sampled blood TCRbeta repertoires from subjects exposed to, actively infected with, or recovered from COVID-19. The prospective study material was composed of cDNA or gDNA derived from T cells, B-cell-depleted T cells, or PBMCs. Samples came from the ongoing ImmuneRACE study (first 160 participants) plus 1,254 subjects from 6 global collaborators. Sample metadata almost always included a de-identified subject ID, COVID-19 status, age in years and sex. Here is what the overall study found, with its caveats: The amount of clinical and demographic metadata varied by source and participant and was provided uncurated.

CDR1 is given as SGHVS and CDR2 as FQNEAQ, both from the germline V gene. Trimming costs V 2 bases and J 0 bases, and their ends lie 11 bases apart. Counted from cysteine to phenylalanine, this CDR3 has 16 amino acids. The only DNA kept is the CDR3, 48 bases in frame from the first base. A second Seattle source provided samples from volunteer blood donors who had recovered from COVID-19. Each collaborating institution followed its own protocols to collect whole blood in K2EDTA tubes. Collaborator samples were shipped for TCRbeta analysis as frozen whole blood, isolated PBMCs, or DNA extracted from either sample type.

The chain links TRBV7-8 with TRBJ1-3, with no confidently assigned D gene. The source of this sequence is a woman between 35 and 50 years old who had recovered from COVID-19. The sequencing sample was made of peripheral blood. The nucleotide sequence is TGTGCCAGCAGCTTATCCCCCCGGAGCTCTGGAAACACCATATATTTT. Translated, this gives CASSLSPRSSGNTIYF.